The rows below give T cell receptor beta chains drawn from one sample of a study of blood T cell repertoires in COVID-19. Assay: immunoSEQ multiplex PCR; the TCRdb copy retains only in-frame clones and omits some. The sample comprises hundreds of thousands of clones, 85% to 90% of which are singletons, and approximately 1.5% rests with the top ten. Sequenced input: peripheral blood. These receptors were obtained from a woman between 35 and 50 years old who had recovered from COVID-19. The CDR3 runs from the conserved cysteine through the conserved F or W. The order of the fields is J gene, V gene, clone size, D gene, CDR3 protein, CDR3 DNA. A D gene is named only where the DNA matches it firmly. Only part of the rows carry a size: once, few, many, or a class if the clone is expanded.

>TRBJ1-4|TRBV29-1|-|TRBD1
CSVRKDRENEKLFF
TGCAGCGTGAGAAAGGACAGGGAAAATGAAAAACTGTTTTTT
>TRBJ1-2|TRBV9|-|-
CASSVGGGTNYGYTF
TGTGCCAGCAGCGTAGGAGGAGGGACTAACTATGGCTACACCTTC
>TRBJ1-5|TRBV5-8|-|-
CASSLFDQPQHF
TGTGCCAGCAGCTTGTTCGATCAGCCCCAGCATTTT
>TRBJ1-1|TRBV4-1|-|TRBD1
CASSFYRGNTEAFF
TGCGCCAGCAGCTTTTACAGGGGGAACACTGAAGCTTTCTTT
>TRBJ2-7|TRBV7-9|once|TRBD2
CASSLAGLASYEQYF
TGTGCCAGCAGCTTAGCCGGACTAGCCTCCTACGAGCAGTACTTC
>TRBJ1-1|TRBV6-1|-|-
CASSEAGRGRSTEAFF
TGTGCCAGCAGTGAAGCGGGCCGAGGGAGGAGCACTGAAGCTTTCTTT
>TRBJ1-1|TRBV5-4|once|TRBD1
CASSWGQGADTEAFF
TGTGCCAGCAGCTGGGGACAGGGGGCTGACACTGAAGCTTTCTTT
>TRBJ2-5|TRBV6-8|-|-
CASSPGGRETQYF
TGTGCCAGCAGTCCTGGGGGCCGTGAGACCCAGTACTTC
>TRBJ1-1|TRBV5-1|-|-
CASRSRVMNTEAFF
TGCGCCAGCAGATCCAGGGTGATGAACACTGAAGCTTTCTTT
>TRBJ1-1|TRBV4-1|few|TRBD1
CASSHPRAGQGAWNTEAFF
TGCGCCAGCAGCCATCCCAGGGCAGGACAGGGAGCCTGGAACACTGAAGCTTTCTTT
>TRBJ2-1|TRBV13|-|TRBD2
CASKRGRIYNEQFF
TGTGCCAGCAAGCGGGGGAGGATCTACAATGAGCAGTTCTTC
>TRBJ2-7|TRBV5-1|-|TRBD1
CASSLTPPGQGTNEQYF
TGCGCCAGCAGCTTGACTCCTCCGGGACAGGGGACGAACGAGCAGTACTTC
>TRBJ2-3|TRBV6-2/TRBV6-3|-|-
CASSYSEHSTDTQYF
TGTGCCAGCAGTTACTCGGAGCACAGCACAGATACGCAGTATTTT
>TRBJ1-2|TRBV24-1|-|-
CATSVAEGYGYTF
TGTGCCACCAGTGTGGCGGAGGGATATGGCTACACCTTC
>TRBJ1-6|TRBV15|-|TRBD1
CATSRHQGVPLHF
TGTGCCACCAGCAGGCACCAGGGGGTCCCCCTCCACTTT
>TRBJ2-1|TRBV10-1|-|TRBD2
CASSESGLAGDNEQFF
TGCGCCAGCAGTGAGTCGGGGCTAGCGGGGGACAATGAGCAGTTCTTC
>TRBJ2-7|TRBV6-1|-|TRBD1
CASSERDRVDEQYF
TGTGCCAGCAGTGAGAGGGACAGGGTTGACGAGCAGTACTTC
>TRBJ2-7|TRBV4-1|-|TRBD2
CASSQPQQRGIYEQYF
TGCGCCAGCAGCCAACCACAACAGCGGGGGATCTACGAGCAGTACTTC
>TRBJ1-2|TRBV6-1|-|-
CASSEQGLYGYTF
TGTGCCAGCAGTGAGCAGGGCCTCTATGGCTACACCTTC
>TRBJ2-1|TRBV27|-|TRBD1
CASRNDRDLINEQFF
TGTGCCAGCAGGAACGACAGGGATCTGATCAATGAGCAGTTCTTC
>TRBJ1-4|TRBV13|-|-
CASSRGDEKLFF
TGTGCCAGCAGCCGGGGGGATGAAAAACTGTTTTTT
>TRBJ1-4|TRBV12-3/TRBV12-4|once|-
CASSLAELDGLFF
TGTGCCAGCAGTTTAGCGGAACTAGACGGACTGTTTTTT
>TRBJ1-1|TRBV27|-|-
CASSYSTVNTEAFF
TGTGCCAGCAGTTATTCAACAGTGAACACTGAAGCTTTCTTT
>TRBJ2-7|TRBV11-2|once|TRBD2
CASSPLAGVSYEQYF
TGTGCCAGCAGCCCTCTAGCGGGGGTCTCCTACGAGCAGTACTTC
>TRBJ1-2|TRBV7-2|-|-
CASSLAQGGYGYTF
TGTGCCAGCAGCTTAGCGCAGGGAGGCTATGGCTACACCTTC
>TRBJ2-5|TRBV29-1|-|TRBD2
CSVEGLASGDSYQETQYF
TGCAGCGTTGAAGGATTAGCTAGCGGGGACTCGTACCAAGAGACCCAGTACTTC
>TRBJ1-2|TRBV7-9|-|TRBD1
CASSLRTGSNYGYTF
TGTGCCAGCAGCCTACGGACAGGGAGTAACTATGGCTACACCTTC
>TRBJ1-2|TRBV7-2|-|TRBD1
CASSSRQGGGYTF
TGTGCCAGCAGCTCTAGACAGGGTGGGGGCTACACCTTC
>TRBJ2-3|TRBV5-1|-|TRBD2
CASSLRTSGTDTQYF
TGCGCCAGCAGCTTGCGCACTAGCGGAACAGATACGCAGTATTTT
>TRBJ2-5|TRBV29-1|-|-
CSVRDGLQGTQYF
TGCAGCGTCCGGGACGGCCTACAGGGGACCCAGTACTTC
>TRBJ1-2|TRBV9|-|TRBD1
CASSVGGQGENGYTF
TGTGCCAGCAGCGTAGGGGGACAGGGAGAAAATGGCTACACCTTC
>TRBJ2-7|TRBV12-5|-|-
CASGLVTRSYEQYF
TGTGCTAGTGGTTTGGTAACCAGGTCTTACGAGCAGTACTTC
>TRBJ2-7|TRBV19|-|-
CASSISGRGPYEQYF
TGTGCCAGTAGTATCAGCGGGCGGGGACCCTACGAGCAGTACTTC
>TRBJ1-5|TRBV19|few|TRBD1
CASDRGSYSNQPQHF
TGTGCCAGCGACAGGGGGTCTTATAGCAATCAGCCCCAGCATTTT
>TRBJ2-1|TRBV2|-|TRBD2
CASSAGVTYNEQFF
TGTGCCAGCAGCGCGGGGGTAACCTACAATGAGCAGTTCTTC
>TRBJ1-2|TRBV7-2|-|-
CASSPRTERPPNYGYTF
TGTGCCAGCAGCCCGCGGACAGAGCGGCCCCCTAACTATGGCTACACCTTC
>TRBJ2-3|TRBV2|-|TRBD2
CASSLTSGGADTQYF
TGTGCCAGCAGCTTGACTAGCGGGGGGGCAGATACGCAGTATTTT
>TRBJ2-7|TRBV5-4|-|-
CASSSRTDGGYEQYF
TGTGCCAGCAGCTCAAGGACAGACGGCGGCTACGAGCAGTACTTC
>TRBJ1-5|TRBV18|-|-
CASSPGSGNNQPQHF
TGTGCCAGCTCACCAGGGTCGGGTAACAATCAGCCCCAGCATTTT
>TRBJ2-1|TRBV5-1|-|TRBD2
CASSSSGETYNEQFF
TGCGCCAGCAGCTCTAGCGGGGAGACCTACAATGAGCAGTTCTTC
>TRBJ2-1|TRBV7-9|-|TRBD1
CASSLYRGDGSYNEQFF
TGTGCCAGCAGCTTATACAGGGGCGACGGGTCCTACAATGAGCAGTTCTTC
>TRBJ2-5|TRBV29-1|-|TRBD1
CSVEGTGYVRQETQYF
TGCAGCGTTGAGGGGACAGGGTACGTCAGGCAAGAGACCCAGTACTTC
>TRBJ1-1|TRBV2|-|-
CASRGNTEAFF
TGTGCCAGTCGGGGGAACACTGAAGCTTTCTTT
>TRBJ2-7|TRBV3-1/TRBV3-2|-|TRBD2
CASRGGGTYEQYF
TGTGCCAGCAGAGGCGGGGGAACCTACGAGCAGTACTTC
>TRBJ2-7|TRBV7-8|-|-
CASSLADTRRQQYF
TGTGCCAGCAGCTTAGCGGACACCCGCAGGCAGCAGTACTTC
>TRBJ2-3|TRBV6-5|-|-
CASSYRGKDTQYF
TGTGCCAGCAGTTACCGCGGCAAAGATACGCAGTATTTT
>TRBJ2-3|TRBV5-8|-|TRBD2
CASSLMRGGRLDTQYF
TGTGCCAGCAGCTTGATGCGGGGGGGCCGTTTAGATACGCAGTATTTT
>TRBJ1-1|TRBV7-8|-|-
CASSSSQGVTEAFF
TGTGCCAGCAGCTCATCCCAGGGTGTCACTGAAGCTTTCTTT
>TRBJ2-3|TRBV14|-|TRBD1
CASSRLQGGRSGDTQYF
TGTGCCAGCAGCCGTCTACAGGGGGGAAGAAGTGGAGATACGCAGTATTTT
>TRBJ1-3|TRBV29-1|-|-
CSVSTGNTIYF
TGCAGCGTTTCTACAGGGAACACCATATATTTT
>TRBJ2-1|TRBV6-2/TRBV6-3|once|-
CASSYGAGLYNEQFF
TGTGCCAGCAGTTACGGGGCGGGGCTGTACAATGAGCAGTTCTTC
>TRBJ1-2|TRBV6-5|-|-
CASSRGTYGYTF
TGTGCCAGCAGCCGGGGGACCTATGGCTACACCTTC
>TRBJ1-1|TRBV9|-|-
CASRSGTLNTEAFF
TGTGCCAGCAGGAGCGGGACCCTGAACACTGAAGCTTTCTTT
>TRBJ1-4|TRBV2|-|-
CASSLQATNEKLFF
TGTGCCAGCAGCCTACAGGCAACTAATGAAAAACTGTTTTTT
>TRBJ1-2|TRBV6-5|-|TRBD1
CASSYLGQGLYGYTF
TGTGCCAGCAGTTACCTAGGACAGGGACTCTATGGCTACACCTTC
>TRBJ1-1|TRBV7-9|-|TRBD1
CASSSRQGGNTEAFF
TGTGCCAGCAGCTCTCGACAGGGCGGAAACACTGAAGCTTTCTTT
>TRBJ2-7|TRBV6-2/TRBV6-3|-|-
CASSYVPYEQYF
TGTGCCAGCAGTTACGTCCCTTACGAGCAGTACTTC